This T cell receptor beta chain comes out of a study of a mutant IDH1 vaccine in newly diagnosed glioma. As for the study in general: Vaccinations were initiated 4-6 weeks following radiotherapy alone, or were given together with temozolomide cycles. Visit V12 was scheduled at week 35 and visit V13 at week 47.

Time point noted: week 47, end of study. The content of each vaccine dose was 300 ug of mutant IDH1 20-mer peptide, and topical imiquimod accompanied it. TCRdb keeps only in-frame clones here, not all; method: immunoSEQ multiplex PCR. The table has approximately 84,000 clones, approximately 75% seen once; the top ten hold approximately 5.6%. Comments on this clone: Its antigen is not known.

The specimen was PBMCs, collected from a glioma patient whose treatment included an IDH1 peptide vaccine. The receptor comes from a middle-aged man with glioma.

The CDR3 sequence: CASSLGEIASDTQYF. The DNA of the CDR3 is TGTGCCAGCAGCTTAGGTGAAATAGCTTCAGATACGCAGTATTTT. V usage is TRBV11-3 and J usage is TRBJ2-3; D unclear. Germline V gene lookup returns CDR1 SGHNT and CDR2 YENEEA. The V end was cut by 1 base, the J end by 4 bases, with 12 bases between. This CDR3 has 15 amino acids. The entire variable domain, with the rest obtained from reference TRBV11-3 and TRBJ2-3, is as follows: EAGVVQSPRYKIIEKKQPVAFWCNPISGHNTLYWYLQNLGQGPELLIRYENEEAVDDSQLPKDRFSAERLKGVDSTLKIQPAELGDSAVYLCASSLGEIASDTQYFGPGTRLTVL.